The source of this T cell receptor beta chain is a study of response to subunit inactivated influenza vaccine. TCRdb ran MiXCR on the RT-PCR reads and lists one entry per CDR3 protein. Seen here are fewer than 600,000 distinct CDR3 sequences, around 7.7% observed once, and the top ten hold around 13%. Notes on this clonotype: Its cognate antigen is unknown.

Study-wide results and limits: The authors proposed limited new T cell recruitment per seasonal influenza vaccination.

The origin of this receptor is a man in his fifties or sixties who received an inactivated influenza vaccine. Sequencing was performed on PBMCs from blood, taken 23 to 25 months after vaccination.

CDR3 coding DNA: TGTGCCAGCAGTTACCTTATCCCCACCTTGAACACCGGGGAGCTGTTTTTT. This encodes CASSYLIPTLNTGELFF. This chain links TRBV6-2 or TRBV6-3 with TRBJ2-2; no clear D. Germline values: CDR1 MNHEY, CDR2 SVGEGT. Trimming took 2 bases from V and 1 from J, leaving 14 bases between them. There are 17 residues in the CDR3.